These 26 T cell receptor beta chains share one sample of origin, sequenced in a study of PD-1 blockade in classical Hodgkin lymphoma. Specified time point: cycle 4 day 1 (C4D1), after 6 weeks of nivolumab. After autologous stem cell transplantation all patients relapsed, and prior brentuximab vedotin exposure differed between cohorts. Profiled with immunoSEQ multiplex PCR; TCRdb holds only in-frame clones, not every one. This table has about 44,000 clones, around three fifths appearing once. The specimen was peripheral blood mononuclear cells (PBMCs), collected before the fourth cycle of nivolumab. The receptor source for this set is a human donor with classical Hodgkin lymphoma.

CDR3 DNA sequence: TGTGCCAGCGGCAATTCGGGACTGCAGTTCTTC. Its translation: CASGNSGLQFF. The rearrangement uses TRBV7-6 and TRBJ2-1; D is perhaps TRBD2 (6 bases). Germline V CDR1 and CDR2: SGHVS, FNYEAQ. This CDR3 region has 11 residues. Trimming stripped 8 bases from V and 12 bases from J, with 14 bases between.

The CDR3 loop is CASSLDLTSGLNEQFF. The CDR3 nucleotides are TGTGCCAGCAGCTTAGATTTGACTAGCGGGCTCAATGAGCAGTTCTTC. The V and J genes are TRBV5-6 and TRBJ2-1; 10 bases are a match to TRBD2. V was clipped by 2 bases and J by 6 bases; unmatched bases: 8. CDR3 length: 16 amino acids. In germline, CDR1 is SGHDT, CDR2 YYEEEE.

This chain connects TRBV6-5 to TRBJ2-7; 7 bases are shared with TRBD1. Germline CDR1 is MNHEY and CDR2 is SVGAGI. This CDR3 comprises 11 residues. V shed 5 bases, J shed 9 bases, and the junction held 4 bases outside the gene matches. CDR3 DNA: TGTGCCAGCAGTACCCGGGACAGGCAGTACTTC. Its protein product is CASSTRDRQYF.

The J gene is TRBJ2-5, the V gene TRBV5-1; D is perhaps TRBD1 (6 bases). The CDR3 consists of 16 residues. CDR1 SGHRS and CDR2 YFSETQ come from the germline V gene. Trimming shortened V by 0 bases and J by 4 bases, and 16 bases separated the two germline ends. This chain's CDR3 is CASSLAVGQGGETQYF. DNA for the CDR3: TGCGCCAGCAGCTTGGCCGTGGGACAAGGAGGAGAGACCCAGTACTTC.

Notes on this clone: The sample contains more than one DNA sequence encoding this CDR3. J is TRBJ2-2 and V is TRBV18; 7 positions agree with TRBD1. Trimming at V came to 2 bases and at J to 2 bases, leaving 2 bases not matched to a gene. The CDR3 extends over 15 amino acids. CDR1 and CDR2 (germline): KGHSH, LQKENI. The CDR3: CASSPGTVNTGELFF. As DNA, the CDR3 is TGTGCCAGCTCACCAGGGACAGTTAACACCGGGGAGCTGTTTTTT.

V is TRBV23-1 and J is TRBJ2-6; weak D call: TRBD1 (5 bases). TRBV23-1 is given ORF status, its function remaining uncertain. The CDR3 sequence is 16 residues long. The germline V and J ends were trimmed by 1 base and 1 base, with 8 bases remaining between them. In DNA form, the CDR3 reads TGCGCCAGCAGTCAATGGGGCTTTTCTGGGGCCAACGTCCTGACTTTC. It codes for CASSQWGFSGANVLTF.

The chain joins TRBV6-6 to TRBJ2-1; D is perhaps TRBD1 or TRBD2 (5 bases each). V was clipped by 6 bases and J by 9 bases, with 9 bases between them. In germline, CDR1 is MNHNY, CDR2 SVGAGI (reference sequence). The CDR3 consists of 11 residues. In DNA form, the CDR3 reads TGTGCCAGCAGGGGGGTGGGTGAGCAGTTCTTC. This codes for CASRGVGEQFF.

The chain recombines TRBV29-1 with TRBJ2-3; 12 positions agree with TRBD2. Germline assignment: CDR1 SQVTM and CDR2 ANQGSEA. Trimming removed 5 bases from V and 9 bases from J; junction bases left unmatched: 9. CDR3 length: 14 residues. The CDR3 DNA is TGCAGCGTTCAACTAGCGGGGGGCATAGTGACGCAGTATTTT. It specifies CSVQLAGGIVTQYF.

This clone was observed a handful of times. Other DNA variants within this sample encode the same CDR3. The chain couples TRBV6-5 to TRBJ2-7; 11 positions match TRBD1. V lost 5 bases, J lost 3 bases, and 3 bases stayed unmatched. The CDR3 runs to 14 residues. Germline CDR1 MNHEY, CDR2 SVGAGI. CDR3 DNA: TGTGCCAGCAGTCCGGGACAGGGGGTCTACGAGCAGTACTTC. Translation gives CASSPGQGVYEQYF.

The chain is built from TRBV5-1 and TRBJ2-2; D call uncertain. This CDR3 has 14 amino acids. The V end lost 4 bases, the J end lost 3 bases, and 10 bases lay between the germline ends. CDR1 and CDR2 from the germline V gene are SGHRS and YFSETQ. The CDR3 protein is CASSRRLDTGELFF. In DNA, the CDR3 is TGCGCCAGCAGCCGCCGACTTGACACCGGGGAGCTGTTTTTT.

The chain uses TRBV5-1 and TRBJ2-4; D unclear. The CDR3 has 14 amino acids. Between the trimmed V and J ends, which lost 0 bases and 2 bases, there was a span of 6 bases. Germline assignment: CDR1 SGHRS and CDR2 YFSETQ. Here the CDR3 reads CASSLGAPKNIQYF. For the CDR3, the DNA is TGCGCCAGCAGCTTGGGGGCACCCAAAAACATTCAGTACTTC.

The gene calls are TRBV28 and TRBJ1-2; D is perhaps TRBD1 (5 bases). Trimming shortened V by 7 bases and J by 5 bases, and 17 bases separated the two germline ends. Germline lookup yields CDR1 MDHEN and CDR2 SYDVKM. The CDR3 runs 14 residues. CDR3 sequence: CASIGAVSLYGYTF. As DNA, the CDR3 is TGTGCCAGCATCGGGGCCGTCTCACTGTATGGCTACACCTTC.

In this sample, this clone turned up a few times. The chain uses TRBV19 and TRBJ1-1, with TRBD1 matching 11 bases. J was trimmed by 0 bases and V by 8 bases; bases with no gene match: 8. CDR3 length: 16 amino acids. Germline V lookup: CDR1 LNHDA, CDR2 SQIVND (reference sequence). CDR3 bases: TGTGCCAGTCCCCCGGACAGGGGGCGAGTGAACACTGAAGCTTTCTTT. Encoded protein: CASPPDRGRVNTEAFF.

Here the CDR3 reads CASSLEDSSGEAFF. For the CDR3, the DNA is TGTGCCAGCAGCTTGGAGGACAGTTCTGGTGAAGCTTTCTTT. This chain connects TRBV5-4 to TRBJ1-1, with D possibly TRBD1 on 6 matching bases. The CDR3 has 14 residues. V gave up 0 bases and J gave up 7 bases, with 13 bases separating them. The germline gives CDR1 SGHNT, CDR2 YYREEE (reference sequence). The whole variable domain, remainder taken from reference TRBV5-4 and TRBJ1-1, is ETGVTQSPTHLIKTRGQQVTLRCSSQSGHNTVSWYQQALGQGPQFIFQYYREEENGRGNFPPRFSGLQFPNYSSELNVNALELDDSALYLCASSLEDSSGEAFFGQGTRLTVV.

The rearrangement links TRBV5-1 to TRBJ1-3; D remains unclear. The CDR3 runs 15 residues. Germline V lookup: CDR1 SGHRS, CDR2 YFSETQ. V lost 10 bases, J lost 0 bases, and 17 bases lay in between. The CDR3 region is CASRSTGNSGNTIYF. CDR3 DNA: TGCGCCTCACGATCGACCGGCAACTCTGGAAACACCATATATTTT.

This clone was observed a few times. This sequence joins TRBV19 and TRBJ1-2, with D possibly TRBD1 on 6 matching bases. The CDR3 extends over 16 amino acids. The germline CDR1 and CDR2 sequences are LNHDA and SQIVND (reference sequence). V lost 3 bases, J lost 4 bases, and 18 bases lay in between. CDR3 DNA sequence: TGTGCCAGTAGTATCTCTTCGAAAGGGGGAGGCTATGGCTACACCTTC. Residues: CASSISSKGGGYGYTF.

The chain has TRBV11-3 and TRBJ2-5; TRBD1 matches 7 bases. The end of the DNA fits TRBJ2-7 better, so the J call may be wrong. This CDR3 spans 14 amino acids. Germline V CDR1 and CDR2: SGHNT, YENEEA. This chain's CDR3 is CASSPTTGSYEQYF. The CDR3 DNA reads TGTGCCAGCAGCCCAACGACAGGGAGCTACGAGCAGTACTTC.

This clone was observed many times. The V gene is TRBV5-6, the J gene TRBJ2-1; D remains ambiguous. Germline CDR1 is SGHDT and CDR2 is YYEEEE. This CDR3 contains 12 residues. Trimming shortened V by 0 bases and J by 6 bases, and 4 bases separated the two germline ends. The CDR3 spells CASSLGSNEQFF. The DNA of the CDR3 is TGTGCCAGCAGCTTGGGAAGCAATGAGCAGTTCTTC.

The chain couples TRBV7-2 to TRBJ2-7; no clear D. The CDR3 is made up of 13 amino acids. CDR1 and CDR2 from the germline V gene are SGHTA and FQGNSA. V lost 1 base and J 5 bases, leaving 9 bases between the germline ends. In DNA form, the CDR3 reads TGTGCCAGCAGCTTAGAAGAATCTGACGAGCAGTACTTC. Encoded protein: CASSLEESDEQYF.

The chain is built from TRBV6-5 and TRBJ1-1, with D possibly matching TRBD1 (5 bases). V lost 2 bases, J lost 0 bases, and 10 bases lay in between. The CDR3 is 15 amino acids. CDR1 is MNHEY and CDR2 is SVGAGI in the germline V gene. The chain's CDR3 is CASSYGMGVNTEAFF. As DNA, the CDR3 is TGTGCCAGCAGTTACGGGATGGGGGTGAACACTGAAGCTTTCTTT.

The table lists this clone with a few counts. This sequence joins TRBV25-1 and TRBJ2-5; D gene ambiguous. The CDR3 runs 15 residues. V shed 4 bases and J shed 0 bases, with 12 bases lying between them. The germline V gene encodes CDR1 MGHDK and CDR2 SYGVNS. The CDR3 nucleotides are TGTGCCAGCAGTGGCGTCCTGGGAAACCAAGAGACCCAGTACTTC. It encodes CASSGVLGNQETQYF.

The chain links TRBV6-6 to TRBJ2-7; D is perhaps TRBD1 (6 bases). The CDR3 is 15 residues long. Trimming pared 5 bases from V and 1 base from J, leaving 15 bases between. Germline V CDR1 and CDR2: MNHNY, SVGAGI (reference sequence). The CDR3 region has the DNA TGTGCCAGCAGTCAACAGGGAGCCCAATCCTACGAGCAGTACTTC. It specifies CASSQQGAQSYEQYF.

The chain links TRBV5-1 to TRBJ1-3; D uncertain. The length of the CDR3 is 15 residues. V was clipped by 0 bases and J by 0 bases, with 7 bases between them. Germline CDR1 is SGHRS and CDR2 is YFSETQ. The CDR3 here is CASSLGRNSGNTIYF. CDR3 in DNA: TGCGCCAGCAGCTTGGGACGGAACTCTGGAAACACCATATATTTT.

This chain joins TRBV5-1 and TRBJ1-2, with D tentatively TRBD1 (6 bases). This CDR3 contains 13 residues. The germline CDR1 and CDR2 sequences are SGHRS and YFSETQ. V shed 4 bases and J shed 4 bases, with 11 bases lying between them. This CDR3 is CASSLGQLYGYTF. As DNA, the CDR3 is TGCGCCAGCAGCCTCGGACAGCTCTATGGCTACACCTTC.

As concerns this clone: A read error may be the cause here, since a much bigger clone is one base away. Other DNA sequences in this specimen translate into the identical CDR3. This rearrangement joins TRBV6-5 to TRBJ2-2; perhaps TRBD2 as D (5 bases). Germline CDR1 MNHEY, CDR2 SVGAGI. The CDR3 length is 15 residues. The CDR3 bases are TGTGCCAGCAGTTTACTAACATTGAACACCGGGGAGCTGTTCTTT. It specifies CASSLLTLNTGELFF.

This sequence joins TRBV29-1 and TRBJ1-3; D is ambiguous. This CDR3 is 12 amino acids long. Trimming pared 3 bases from V and 4 bases from J, leaving 7 bases between. Germline V gene data show CDR1 as SQVTM and CDR2 as ANQGSEA. CDR3 DNA: TGCAGCGTTGAGTCAGGCGGAAACACCATATATTTT. Translation gives CSVESGGNTIYF.